The subject of this entry is one T cell receptor (beta chain). The same CDR3 is also encoded by other DNA sequences in this sample. This CDR3 contains 11 residues. Trimming removed 2 bases from V and 5 bases from J, with 2 bases in between. The germline CDR1 and CDR2 sequences are KGHSH and LQKENI. This sample stems from a study of shared clonotypes between healthy human individuals. A CD45RA-negative memory subset and a CD45RA+ naive subset were separated from the CD4+ cells. Assay used: immunoSEQ multiplex PCR; TCRdb lists only in-frame clones, some missing. The sample has millions of clones, roughly 96% seen once.

The receptor comes from a young man in good health. The V and J genes are TRBV18 and TRBJ2-3, with D uncertain. The sample comprised naive CD4+ T cells sorted from blood. Subset in this sample: CD45RA+ positively selected. The DNA of the CDR3 is TGTGCCAGCTCACCAGAAGATACGCAGTATTTT. It encodes CASSPEDTQYF.